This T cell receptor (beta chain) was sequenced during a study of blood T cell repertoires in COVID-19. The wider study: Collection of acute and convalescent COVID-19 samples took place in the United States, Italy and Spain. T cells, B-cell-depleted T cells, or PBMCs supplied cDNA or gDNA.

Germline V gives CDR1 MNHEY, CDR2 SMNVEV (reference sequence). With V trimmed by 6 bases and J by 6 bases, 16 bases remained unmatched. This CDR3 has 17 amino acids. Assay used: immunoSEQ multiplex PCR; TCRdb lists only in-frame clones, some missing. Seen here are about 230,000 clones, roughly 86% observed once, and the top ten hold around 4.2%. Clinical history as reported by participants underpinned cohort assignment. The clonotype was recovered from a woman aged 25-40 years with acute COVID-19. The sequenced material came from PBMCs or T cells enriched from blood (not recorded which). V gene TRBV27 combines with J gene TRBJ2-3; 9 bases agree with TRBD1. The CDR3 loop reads CASSPLGDRAFLDTQYF. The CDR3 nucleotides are TGTGCCAGCAGCCCCCTCGGGGACAGGGCTTTTTTGGATACGCAGTATTTT.